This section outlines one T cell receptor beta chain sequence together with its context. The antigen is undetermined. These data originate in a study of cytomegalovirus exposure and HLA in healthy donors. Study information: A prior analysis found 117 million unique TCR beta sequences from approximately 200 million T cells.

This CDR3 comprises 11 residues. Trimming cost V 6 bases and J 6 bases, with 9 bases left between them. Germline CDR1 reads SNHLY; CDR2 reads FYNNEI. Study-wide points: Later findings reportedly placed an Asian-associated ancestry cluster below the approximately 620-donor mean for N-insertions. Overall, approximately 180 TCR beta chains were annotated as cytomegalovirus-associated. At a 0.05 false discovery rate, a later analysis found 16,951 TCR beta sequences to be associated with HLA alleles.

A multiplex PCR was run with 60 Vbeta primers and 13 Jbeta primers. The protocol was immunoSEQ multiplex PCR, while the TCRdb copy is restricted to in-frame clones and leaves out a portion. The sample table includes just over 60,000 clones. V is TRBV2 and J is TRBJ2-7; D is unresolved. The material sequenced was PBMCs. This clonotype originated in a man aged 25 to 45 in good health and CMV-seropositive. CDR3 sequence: CASRALIEQYF. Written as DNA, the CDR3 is TGTGCCAGCAGGGCATTAATCGAGCAGTACTTC. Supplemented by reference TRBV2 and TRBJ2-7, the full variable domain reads EPEVTQTPSHQVTQMGQEVILRCVPISNHLYFYWYRQILGQKVEFLVSFYNNEISEKSEIFDDQFSVERPDGSNFTLKIRSTKLEDSAMYFCASRALIEQYFGPGTRLTVT.